This T cell receptor (beta chain) was recorded in a study of shared clonotypes between healthy human individuals. General observations from the study: Investigators expected sequencing depth to affect clonotype sharing among donors. Estimated clonotype richness was generally higher in naive than memory subsets. Relative to their counterparts shared across all four donors, non-shared clonotypes exhibited diminished generation probabilities.

As handled by the study authors: As immunoSEQ supplied junction-only sequences (without quality scores), filtering differed. Profiled with immunoSEQ multiplex PCR; TCRdb holds only in-frame clones, not every one. V, J and clone size derive from that table, while D and trimming were established from the DNA sequence. The table includes about 2.3 million clones, more than 80% detected once. The V and J ends lost 0 bases and 1 base respectively, with 13 bases between them. The CDR3 consists of 17 residues. Germline-derived CDR1 and CDR2 are SGDLS and YYNGEE. A word on this clone: The antigen is not known.

This clonotype was sampled from a man aged 18 to 29 in good health. Some clones in this sample may be carry-over from other donors' samples. The source material was naive CD4+ T cells from PBMCs. The subset was: CD45RA+ positively selected. The chain is built from TRBV9 and TRBJ2-2; possible D gene TRBD2, 6 bases. The CDR3: CASSVATVEGNTGELFF. CDR3 bases: TGTGCCAGCAGCGTAGCTACAGTGGAGGGGAACACCGGGGAGCTGTTTTTT.